The clone carrying this T cell receptor (beta chain) came up many times. Its specificity is not known. Reasons for excluding patients were uncontrolled infection, other autoimmune disease, pregnancy or lactation. Out of approximately 10 ml of fresh peripheral blood came the PBMCs. The data were obtained in a study of T cells in Graves' hyperthyroidism and ophthalmopathy. TCR beta CDR3 sequences were amplified from RNA transcripts. RT-PCR in the first round (using the HTBI primer set) targeted the TCR CDR3. Via MiXCR, TCRdb re-called the multiplex PCR reads, giving one row per CDR3 protein. The sample includes fewer than 700,000 distinct CDR3 sequences, roughly 18% of them seen just once. Study-wide results and caveats: Blood also contained most expanded thyroid clonotypes above 0.001.

The receptor's source is a woman younger than 30 with Graves' ophthalmopathy. Sequences were obtained from blood.

This CDR3 reads CASSFGGTDTQYF. Here the CDR3 DNA reads TGTGCCAGCAGTTTCGGTGGTACAGATACGCAGTATTTT. The chain has TRBV28 and TRBJ2-3, with D hard to call. The length of the CDR3 is 13 residues. Per the germline V gene, CDR1 is MDHEN and CDR2 is SYDVKM. Trimming pared 3 bases from V and 3 bases from J, leaving 7 bases between.